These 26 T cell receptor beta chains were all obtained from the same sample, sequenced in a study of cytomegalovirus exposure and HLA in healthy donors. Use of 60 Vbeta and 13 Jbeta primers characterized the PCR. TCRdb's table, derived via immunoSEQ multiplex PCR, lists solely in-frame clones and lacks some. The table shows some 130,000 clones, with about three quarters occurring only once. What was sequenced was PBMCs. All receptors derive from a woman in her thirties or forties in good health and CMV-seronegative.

The CDR3 protein is CASRQQTGDQYGYTF. CDR3 DNA: TGTGCCAGCAGACAACAAACAGGGGATCAATATGGCTACACCTTC. This chain connects TRBV6-1 to TRBJ1-2, with 7 nucleotides matching TRBD1. The V segment lost 6 bases and the J segment 5 bases; nucleotides outside the gene matches: 12. The CDR3 contains 15 residues. Germline CDR1 and CDR2: MNHNS and SASEGT.

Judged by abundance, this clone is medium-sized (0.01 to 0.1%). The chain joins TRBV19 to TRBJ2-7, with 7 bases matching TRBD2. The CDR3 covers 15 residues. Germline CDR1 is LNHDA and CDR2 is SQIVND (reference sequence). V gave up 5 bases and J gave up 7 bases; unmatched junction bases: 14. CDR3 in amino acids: CASSSMGGSVTEQYF. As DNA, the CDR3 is TGTGCCAGTAGTTCCATGGGGGGGAGCGTCACGGAGCAGTACTTC.

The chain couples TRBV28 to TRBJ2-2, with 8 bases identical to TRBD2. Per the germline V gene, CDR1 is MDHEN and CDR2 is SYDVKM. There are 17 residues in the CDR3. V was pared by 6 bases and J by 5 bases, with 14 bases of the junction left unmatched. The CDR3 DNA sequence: TGTGCCAGCAGACGACAAGACGGGGGGGTCGGGACCGGGGAGCTGTTTTTT. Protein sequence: CASRRQDGGVGTGELFF. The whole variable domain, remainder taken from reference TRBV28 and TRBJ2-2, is DVKVTQSSRYLVKRTGEKVFLECVQDMDHENMFWYRQDPGLGLRLIYFSYDVKMKEKGDIPEGYSVSREKKERFSLILESASTNQTSMYLCASRRQDGGVGTGELFFGEGSRLTVL.

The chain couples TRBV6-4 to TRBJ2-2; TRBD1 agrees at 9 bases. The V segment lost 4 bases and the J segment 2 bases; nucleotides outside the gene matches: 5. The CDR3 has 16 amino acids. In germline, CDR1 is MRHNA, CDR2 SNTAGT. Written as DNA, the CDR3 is TGTGCCAGCAGTGCCGGGACAGGGATTAACACCGGGGAGCTGTTTTTT. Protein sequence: CASSAGTGINTGELFF.

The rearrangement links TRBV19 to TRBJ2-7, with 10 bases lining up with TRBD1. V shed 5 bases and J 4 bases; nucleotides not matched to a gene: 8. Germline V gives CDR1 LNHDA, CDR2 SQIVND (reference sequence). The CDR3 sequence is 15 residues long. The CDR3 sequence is CASSVCRDRGYEQYF. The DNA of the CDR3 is TGTGCCAGTAGTGTATGCAGGGACAGGGGTTACGAGCAGTACTTC.

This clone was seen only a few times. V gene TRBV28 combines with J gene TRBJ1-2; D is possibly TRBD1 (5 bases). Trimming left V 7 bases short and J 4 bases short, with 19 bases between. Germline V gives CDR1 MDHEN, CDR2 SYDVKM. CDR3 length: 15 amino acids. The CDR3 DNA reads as TGTGCCAGCATTAGGGGCGGGGGACGGAGCTATGGCTACACCTTC. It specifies CASIRGGGRSYGYTF.

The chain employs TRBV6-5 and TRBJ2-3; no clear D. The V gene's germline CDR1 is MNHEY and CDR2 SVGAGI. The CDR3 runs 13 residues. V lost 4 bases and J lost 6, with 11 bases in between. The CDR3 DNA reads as TGTGCCAGCAGTTCAGGCCTTGGGGATACGCAGTATTTT. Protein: CASSSGLGDTQYF.

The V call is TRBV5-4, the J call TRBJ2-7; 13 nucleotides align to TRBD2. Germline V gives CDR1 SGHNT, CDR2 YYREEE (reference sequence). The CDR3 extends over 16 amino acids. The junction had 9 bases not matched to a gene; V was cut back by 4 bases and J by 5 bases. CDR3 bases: TGTGCCAGCAGCCGAGAACTAGCGGGGGGGACTCACGAGCAGTACTTC. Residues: CASSRELAGGTHEQYF.

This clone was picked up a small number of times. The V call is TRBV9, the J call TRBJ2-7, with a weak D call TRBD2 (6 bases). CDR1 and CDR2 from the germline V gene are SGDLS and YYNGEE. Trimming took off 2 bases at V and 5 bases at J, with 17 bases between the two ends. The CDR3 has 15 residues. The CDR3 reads CASSVGDPGVNEQYF. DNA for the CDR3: TGTGCCAGCAGCGTGGGGGACCCGGGGGTCAACGAGCAGTACTTC.

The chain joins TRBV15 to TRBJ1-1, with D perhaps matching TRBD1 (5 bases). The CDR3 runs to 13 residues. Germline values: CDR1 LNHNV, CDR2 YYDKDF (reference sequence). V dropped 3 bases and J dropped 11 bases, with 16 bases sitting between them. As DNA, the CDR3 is TGTGCCACCAGCAGCTATAAGGGGTCGGCGGCTTTCTTT. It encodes CATSSYKGSAAFF.

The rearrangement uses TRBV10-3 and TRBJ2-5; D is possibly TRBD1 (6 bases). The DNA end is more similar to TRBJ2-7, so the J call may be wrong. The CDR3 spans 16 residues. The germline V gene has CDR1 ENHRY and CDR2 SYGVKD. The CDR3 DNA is TGTGCCATCAGTTCTACAGGGCCCTCAAGCTCCTACGAGCAGTACTTC. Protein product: CAISSTGPSSSYEQYF.

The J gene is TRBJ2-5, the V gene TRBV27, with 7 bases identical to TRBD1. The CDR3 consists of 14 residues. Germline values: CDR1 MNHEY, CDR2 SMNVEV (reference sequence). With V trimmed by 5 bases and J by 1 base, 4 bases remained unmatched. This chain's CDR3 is CASSGTATQETQYF. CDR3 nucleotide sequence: TGTGCCAGCAGTGGGACAGCCACCCAAGAGACCCAGTACTTC.

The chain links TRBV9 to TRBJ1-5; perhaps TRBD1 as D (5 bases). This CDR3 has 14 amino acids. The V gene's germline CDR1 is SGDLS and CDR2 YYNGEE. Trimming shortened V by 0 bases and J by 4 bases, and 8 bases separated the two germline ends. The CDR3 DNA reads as TGTGCCAGCAGCGTAGGGGGCGGAAATCAGCCCCAGCATTTT. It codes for CASSVGGGNQPQHF.

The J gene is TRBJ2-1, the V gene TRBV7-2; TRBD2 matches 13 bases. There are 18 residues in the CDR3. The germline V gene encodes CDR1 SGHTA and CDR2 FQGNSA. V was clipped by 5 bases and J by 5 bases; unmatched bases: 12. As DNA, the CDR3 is TGTGCCAGCAGCCTAAACGGACTAGCGGGAGTGTGGGACAATGAGCAGTTCTTC. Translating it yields CASSLNGLAGVWDNEQFF.

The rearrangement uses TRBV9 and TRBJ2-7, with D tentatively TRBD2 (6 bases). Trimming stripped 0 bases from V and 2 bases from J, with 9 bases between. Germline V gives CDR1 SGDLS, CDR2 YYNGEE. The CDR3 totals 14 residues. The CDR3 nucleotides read TGTGCCAGCAGCGTAGACGGGAGTCCCTACGAGCAGTACTTC. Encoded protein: CASSVDGSPYEQYF.

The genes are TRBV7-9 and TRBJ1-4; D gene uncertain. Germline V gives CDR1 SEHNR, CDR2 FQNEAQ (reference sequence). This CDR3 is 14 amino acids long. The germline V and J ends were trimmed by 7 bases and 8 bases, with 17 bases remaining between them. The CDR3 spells CASTSTGPVEKLFF. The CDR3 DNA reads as TGTGCCAGCACCTCAACTGGGCCAGTGGAAAAACTGTTTTTT.

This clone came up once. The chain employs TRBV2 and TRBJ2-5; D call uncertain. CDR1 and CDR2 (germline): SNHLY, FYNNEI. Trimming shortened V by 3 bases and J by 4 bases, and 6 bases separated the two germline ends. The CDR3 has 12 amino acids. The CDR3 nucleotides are TGTGCCAGCAGTGACAGATCAGAGACCCAGTACTTC. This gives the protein CASSDRSETQYF.

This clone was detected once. The chain's CDR3 is CASSKDRGFVDTQYF. CDR3 bases: TGTGCCAGCAGCAAGGACAGGGGATTCGTAGATACGCAGTATTTT. V usage is TRBV6-6 and J usage is TRBJ2-3; 9 bases match TRBD1. The CDR3 runs to 15 residues. Germline V lookup: CDR1 MNHNY, CDR2 SVGAGI (reference sequence). V shed 6 bases and J 5 bases; nucleotides not matched to a gene: 9.

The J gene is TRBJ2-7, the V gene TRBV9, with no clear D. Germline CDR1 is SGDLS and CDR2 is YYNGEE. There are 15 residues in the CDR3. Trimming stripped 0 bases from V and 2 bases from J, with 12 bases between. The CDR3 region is CASSVGGTTTYEQYF. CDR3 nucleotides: TGTGCCAGCAGCGTAGGCGGAACCACCACCTACGAGCAGTACTTC.

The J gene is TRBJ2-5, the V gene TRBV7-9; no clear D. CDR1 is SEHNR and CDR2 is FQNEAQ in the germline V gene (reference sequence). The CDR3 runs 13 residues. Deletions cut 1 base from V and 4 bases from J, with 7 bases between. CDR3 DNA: TGTGCCAGCAGCTTAGACTCGGGAGAGACCCAGTACTTC. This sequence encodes CASSLDSGETQYF.

The CDR3 nucleotides are TGTGCCAGCAGTGGGCTGGCGGGGGGGAAATCTAGCACAGATACGCAGTATTTT. Translating it yields CASSGLAGGKSSTDTQYF. V gene TRBV2 combines with J gene TRBJ2-3, with 9 bases identical to TRBD2. The CDR3 length is 18 residues. J was trimmed by 0 bases and V by 4 bases; bases with no gene match: 11. The V gene's germline CDR1 is SNHLY and CDR2 FYNNEI.

CDR3 nucleotide sequence: TGTGCCAGCAGTCACCTTAGATTGGATGGCTACACCTTC. It specifies CASSHLRLDGYTF. The rearrangement links TRBV27 to TRBJ1-2, with D hard to call. Trimming took off 5 bases at V and 6 bases at J, with 13 bases between the two ends. Germline V gene lookup returns CDR1 MNHEY and CDR2 SMNVEV (reference sequence). This CDR3 spans 13 amino acids.

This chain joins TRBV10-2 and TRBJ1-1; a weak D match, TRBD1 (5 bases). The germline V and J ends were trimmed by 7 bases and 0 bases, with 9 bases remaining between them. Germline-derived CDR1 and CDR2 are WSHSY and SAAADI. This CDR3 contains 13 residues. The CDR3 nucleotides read TGCGCCAGCAAAAGACAGATGAACACTGAAGCTTTCTTT. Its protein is CASKRQMNTEAFF.

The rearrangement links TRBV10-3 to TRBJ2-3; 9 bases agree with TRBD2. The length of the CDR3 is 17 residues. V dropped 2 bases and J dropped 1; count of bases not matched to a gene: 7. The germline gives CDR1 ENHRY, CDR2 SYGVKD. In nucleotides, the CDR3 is TGTGCCATCAGTGAGGGCCTAGCGGGGCCTGGCACAGATACGCAGTATTTT. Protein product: CAISEGLAGPGTDTQYF.

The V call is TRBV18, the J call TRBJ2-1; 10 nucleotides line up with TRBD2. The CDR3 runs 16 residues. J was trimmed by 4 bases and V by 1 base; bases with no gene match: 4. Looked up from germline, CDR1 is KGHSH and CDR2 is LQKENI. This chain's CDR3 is CASSPRTSGIYNEQFF. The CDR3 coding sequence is TGTGCCAGCTCACCACGGACTAGCGGAATATACAATGAGCAGTTCTTC.

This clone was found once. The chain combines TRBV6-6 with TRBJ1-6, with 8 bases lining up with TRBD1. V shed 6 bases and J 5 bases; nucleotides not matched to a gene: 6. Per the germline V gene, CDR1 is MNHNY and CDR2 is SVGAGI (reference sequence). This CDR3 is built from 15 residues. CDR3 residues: CASSYPGQDNSPLHF. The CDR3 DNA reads TGTGCCAGCAGCTACCCGGGACAGGATAATTCACCCCTCCACTTT.